The rows below give T cell receptor beta chains drawn from one sample of a study of blood T cell repertoires in COVID-19. Generated by immunoSEQ multiplex PCR, the TCRdb table keeps only in-frame clones and is missing some. The table shows about 100,000 clones, with more than 80% occurring only once. Sequenced sample: peripheral blood. Receptors originate from a woman at least 80 years old with acute or convalescent COVID-19. The conserved cysteine and the conserved F or W are not part of the CDR3 here.

V: TRBV3-1/TRBV3-2
J: TRBJ2-1
CDR3: ASSKRLAGGSSYNEQF

V: TRBV6-5
J: TRBJ2-7
CDR3: ASSPGLADYEQY

V: TRBV7-9
J: TRBJ2-7
CDR3: ASSFRGESSYEQY

V: TRBV28
J: TRBJ2-1
CDR3: ASTLYGAGLAGGLYYNEQF

V: TRBV6-2/TRBV6-3
J: TRBJ2-7
CDR3: ASSTPGQGKTQY

V: TRBV15
J: TRBJ2-3
CDR3: ATSRDPDTSTDTQY

V: TRBV24-1
J: TRBJ2-7
CDR3: ATRTYSKRGPFFLGGSYEQY

V: TRBV19
J: TRBJ2-5
CDR3: ASSIEYQGLSGTQY

V: TRBV4-3
J: TRBJ2-1
CDR3: ASSQDMGLAAYNEQF

V: TRBV5-1
J: TRBJ2-1
CDR3: ASSLATSGSYNEQF

V: TRBV27
J: TRBJ1-2
CDR3: ASSAHRGDYGYT

V: TRBV30
J: TRBJ2-2
CDR3: AWSAQGGTGELF

V: TRBV30
J: TRBJ1-2
CDR3: AWTLLARIYGYT

V: TRBV7-2
J: TRBJ1-3
CDR3: ASTRQGAGNTIY

V: TRBV20-1
J: TRBJ1-1
CDR3: SAYRGTEAF

V: TRBV4-1
J: TRBJ1-1
CDR3: ASSHQGGRQNTEAF

V: TRBV5-4
J: TRBJ1-6
CDR3: ASSSNPGQSNSPLH

V: TRBV30
J: TRBJ1-5
CDR3: AWSPGYSNQPQH

V: TRBV30
J: TRBJ1-6
CDR3: AWRGGDREPYNSPLH

V: TRBV30
J: TRBJ1-1
CDR3: ASRDRVSTEAF

V: TRBV28
J: TRBJ1-2
CDR3: ASSLTANLLQTYGYT

V: TRBV9
J: TRBJ1-1
CDR3: ASSVDRMNTEAF

V: TRBV5-1
J: TRBJ2-3
CDR3: ASSRNPGTGGIDTQY

V: TRBV11-3
J: TRBJ2-7
CDR3: ASSPGQGASYEQY

V: TRBV2
J: TRBJ1-6
CDR3: ASSEGVTPSPLH

V: TRBV24-1
J: TRBJ2-2
CDR3: ATSGDFPGGELF

V: TRBV2
J: TRBJ1-6
CDR3: ASTQGGNSPLH

V: TRBV10-3
J: TRBJ2-1
CDR3: AISLGGNEQF

V: TRBV28
J: TRBJ2-7
CDR3: ASSPGTGTYEQY

V: TRBV6-5
J: TRBJ1-1
CDR3: ASSLTGMNTEAF

V: TRBV9
J: TRBJ1-4
CDR3: ASSLTGTAEKLF

V: TRBV11-2
J: TRBJ1-6
CDR3: ASSGQGSNSPLH

V: TRBV5-1
J: TRBJ2-7
CDR3: ASSPGQGASYEQY

V: TRBV7-2
J: TRBJ1-2
CDR3: ASSLVGRGYT

V: TRBV3-1/TRBV3-2
J: TRBJ2-2
CDR3: ASSQDAGTSSTGELF

V: TRBV10-1
J: TRBJ2-3
CDR3: ASSGKRTSGGFTDTQY

V: TRBV18
J: TRBJ1-1
CDR3: ASSHPMGRNTEAF

V: TRBV7-9
J: TRBJ2-7
CDR3: ASSVTENQQY

V: TRBV5-3
J: TRBJ2-2
CDR3: ARSRGENTGELF

V: TRBV30
J: TRBJ1-5
CDR3: AWSVPSILYSNQPQH

V: TRBV7-2
J: TRBJ2-7
CDR3: ASSRRTGGPYEQY

V: TRBV3-1/TRBV3-2
J: TRBJ1-2
CDR3: ASSQVQYGYT

V: TRBV28
J: TRBJ2-7
CDR3: ATEGQGRLEQY

V: TRBV28
J: TRBJ1-4
CDR3: ASSERGGARLYILF

V: TRBV2
J: TRBJ1-1
CDR3: ASAWTGSTEAF

V: TRBV4-3
J: TRBJ1-1
CDR3: ASSQFAGRAF

V: TRBV28
J: TRBJ2-7
CDR3: ASSSSGQGKAYEQY

V: TRBV2
J: TRBJ2-7
CDR3: ASSDSGTYEQY

V: TRBV11-2
J: TRBJ1-2
CDR3: ASSATGLLGYT

V: TRBV30
J: TRBJ1-4
CDR3: AWSGEWRLV

V: TRBV14
J: TRBJ1-6
CDR3: ASSQSRDRSNSPLH

V: TRBV18
J: TRBJ2-5
CDR3: ASSPPRTGGRETQY

V: TRBV11-3
J: TRBJ2-1
CDR3: ASSLGLAGGYNEQF

V: TRBV5-1
J: TRBJ1-2
CDR3: ASSLGLGTGIIYGYT

V: TRBV4-1
J: TRBJ1-1
CDR3: ASRQGGRTEAF

V: TRBV7-9
J: TRBJ1-1
CDR3: ASSLGGDSNTEAF

V: TRBV3-1/TRBV3-2
J: TRBJ1-5
CDR3: ASSQGFVSGNQPQH

V: TRBV4-3
J: TRBJ2-5
CDR3: ASSQDHTTQETQY

V: TRBV30
J: TRBJ2-7
CDR3: AWSVAGVSAYEQY